The entry below describes one TCR beta chain. Antigen specificity is unknown. Profiling relied on immunoSEQ multiplex PCR, and the TCRdb table lists in-frame clones only, not all of them. The table shows about 88,000 clones, with less than 95% occurring only once. This sample is part of a study of graft-versus-host responses after intestinal transplantation. Study as a whole: For 2 to 4 years after anti-thymocyte globulin induction, all recipients took tacrolimus and steroids.

CDR3 length: 15 residues. Germline values: CDR1 ENHRY, CDR2 SYGVKD. After removal of 0 bases from V and 1 base from J, the junction contained 2 bases not matched to a gene. Study outcomes and limitations: There were GvH clones found in recipient marrow, and some of them appeared first in ileum or blood.

This TCR came from a human donor who was the organ donor for an intestinal transplant. This chain links TRBV10-3 with TRBJ1-2, with 7 bases aligning to TRBD1. The specimen was unstimulated CD4+ T cells sorted from spleen or lymph node cells, collected before transplant. The CDR3 spells CAISESGQLNYGYTF. The DNA of the CDR3 is TGTGCCATCAGTGAGTCGGGACAGCTTAACTATGGCTACACCTTC.